The rows below give T cell receptor beta chains drawn from one sample of a study of blood T cell repertoires in COVID-19. Profiling relied on immunoSEQ multiplex PCR, and the TCRdb table lists in-frame clones only, not all of them. The sample gives roughly 97,000 clones, 75% to 95% of which show up once; 1.7% is in the top ten. Sequencing input: peripheral blood. These receptors were taken from a man in his 60s with acute or convalescent COVID-19. CDR3s include the opening cysteine and the closing phenylalanine or tryptophan. Each record gives: V gene, J gene, CDR3 protein.

>TRBV5-1|TRBJ2-3
CASSFSGATDTQYF
>TRBV10-3|TRBJ1-5
CAISESLGNQPQHF
>TRBV6-5|TRBJ2-7
CASSWDRVGSYEQYF
>TRBV11-2|TRBJ1-2
CASSPTGLQGARGYTF
>TRBV10-3|TRBJ1-6
CASTGTPYNSPLHF
>TRBV4-1|TRBJ2-5
CASSQFPPDGLAGAQYF
>TRBV7-9|TRBJ1-2
CASSPPGANYGYTF
>TRBV5-6|TRBJ1-2
CASSLGSGTNYGYTF
>TRBV4-1|TRBJ1-1
CASSEGGRGTEAFF
>TRBV6-1|TRBJ1-1
CASSETTDSSVGAFF
>TRBV18|TRBJ1-4
CASSLTQAPINEKLFF
>TRBV5-4|TRBJ1-6
CASSSTGGRPYNSPLHF
>TRBV7-2|TRBJ1-1
CASTEDRAYTEAFF
>TRBV10-2|TRBJ1-1
CASSDRTGDTEAFF
>TRBV7-6|TRBJ2-3
CASSPGQGGADTQYF
>TRBV19|TRBJ1-1
CASQGVGENTEAFF
>TRBV7-2|TRBJ2-1
CASSSPGLQQFF
>TRBV5-1|TRBJ1-2
CASSPGTQQSYGYTF
>TRBV30|TRBJ1-6
CALEGPIGGSPLHF
>TRBV4-2|TRBJ1-4
CASSQATGVGEKLFF
>TRBV6-5|TRBJ1-5
CASSPRPKSDQPQHF
>TRBV2|TRBJ1-2
CASSESGRSSRAGGYTF
>TRBV5-1|TRBJ2-2
CASSLANRAVGGELFF
>TRBV6-6|TRBJ2-5
CASSYPEETQYF
>TRBV11-2|TRBJ1-4
CASSLEGAPHEKLFF
>TRBV2|TRBJ2-2
CASSARLFNTGELFF
>TRBV7-9|TRBJ2-3
CASSLAGLRTDTQYF
>TRBV5-1|TRBJ1-2
CASSPSTDTFGYTF
>TRBV7-6|TRBJ1-1
CASSPLTGNTEAFF
>TRBV19|TRBJ1-6
CASSMEPWNSPLHF
>TRBV7-2|TRBJ1-2
CASSSQGANYGYTF
>TRBV2|TRBJ1-5
CASSDGTGGWSNQPQHF
>TRBV5-1|TRBJ1-4
CASSRGTGELEKLFF
>TRBV19|TRBJ2-6
CASSIEHSGANVLTF
>TRBV7-2|TRBJ2-5
CASSAQTGDETQYF
>TRBV5-1|TRBJ1-1
CASSLAGTALNTEAFF
>TRBV19|TRBJ1-2
CASSSSRGGNYGYTF
>TRBV5-8|TRBJ2-1
CASSFSGTSGGYPYNEQFF
>TRBV6-5|TRBJ2-2
CASRGQGSTGELFF